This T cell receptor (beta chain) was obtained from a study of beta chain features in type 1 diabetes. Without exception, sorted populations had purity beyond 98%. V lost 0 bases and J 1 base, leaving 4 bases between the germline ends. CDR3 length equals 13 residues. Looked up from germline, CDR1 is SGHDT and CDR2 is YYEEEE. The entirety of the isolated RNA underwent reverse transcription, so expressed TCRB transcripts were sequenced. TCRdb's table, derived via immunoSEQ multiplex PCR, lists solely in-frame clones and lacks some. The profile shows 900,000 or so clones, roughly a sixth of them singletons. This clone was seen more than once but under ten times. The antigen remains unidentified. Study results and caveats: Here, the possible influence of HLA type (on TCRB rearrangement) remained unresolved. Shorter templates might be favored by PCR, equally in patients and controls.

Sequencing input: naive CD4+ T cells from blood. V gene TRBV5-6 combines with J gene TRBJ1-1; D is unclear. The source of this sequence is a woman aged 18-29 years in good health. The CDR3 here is CASSLGGNTEAFF. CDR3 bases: TGTGCCAGCAGCTTGGGAGGGAACACTGAAGCTTTCTTT. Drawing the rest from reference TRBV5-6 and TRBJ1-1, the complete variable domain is DAGVTQSPTHLIKTRGQQVTLRCSPKSGHDTVSWYQQALGQGPQFIFQYYEEEERQRGNFPDRFSGHQFPNYSSELNVNALLLGDSALYLCASSLGGNTEAFFGQGTRLTVV.